The present T cell receptor beta chain was sequenced within a study of spatial heterogeneity in lung cancer (dated by TCRdb to about 2019). For the wider study: More beta-chain than alpha-chain transcripts were consistently detected, likely reflecting higher beta-chain transcript abundance. In the raw uncorrected reads, each unique combination of TCR and UMI appeared more than ten times on average. The study quantitatively compared TCR alpha and beta repertoires across multiple tumor regions, matched nontumor lung and blood in non-small cell lung cancer. At surgery, 200 to 250 tumor regions, approximately 64 matched nontumor lung samples and 56 PBMC samples were TCR-sequenced for both alpha and beta chains. A strong correlation was found between TCR transcript counts in tumor regions and a T cell transcriptional module score from matched bulk RNA-seq. Nonsynonymous mutation counts, determined by whole-exome sequencing of tumor tissue, were related to TCR repertoire features.

The time point label corresponds to: sample taken at primary tumor resection. Samples were obtained from approximately 76 patients with early-stage, untreated non-small cell lung cancer from the lung TRACERx cohort. Without any cell sorting, TCR sequencing was performed on whole RNA extracted either from tumor and nontumor lung tissue or from cryopreserved PBMC samples. A patient was chosen for TCR sequencing only when enough RNA was available from at least two tumor regions. Before selection, tumor and adjacent nontumor lung specimens were reviewed by a lung pathologist. Libraries came from 5' RACE. The sequencing machine was a NextSeq 500. To allow correction of PCR and sequencing errors, the TCR library protocol tagged every TCR cDNA molecule with a unique molecular identifier. The authors' analysis ran thus. TCR identification, UMI-based error correction and CDR3 extraction were all carried out with Decombinator tools. TCRs above a frequency of 2 per 1,000, corresponding to the top 1% of the tumor frequency distribution, were defined as expanded. Expanded tumor TCRs statistically deemed absent (corrected P<0.05) from at least one tumor region were classed as regional, and all other expanded tumor TCRs were classed as ubiquitous. Renyi diversity was computed with the R vegan package after each repertoire had been subsampled 100 times to 5,000 TCRs. To build CDR3 similarity networks, amino acid triplet string-kernel similarity was used, and CDR3s were connected when their pairwise similarity was above 0.82. TCRdb reanalyzed the raw reads on its own, using fastp at Q25 for trimming and MiXCR for clone calling, and kept in-frame beta chains. Each CDR3 protein appears once, grouped with its most common genes and DNA. These V and J calls derive from TCRdb rather than the authors' analysis. Within this sample are 16,000 or so distinct CDR3 sequences, with approximately 6.3% of them counted one time only. The ten largest make up 15% to 20% of the sample.

This clonotype was recorded at least ten times. This clone's antigen is unknown. No base quality values were provided; no much bigger clone lies one nucleotide off. Study-wide findings and limitations: Counts of ubiquitous and regional expanded TCRs correlated with counts of ubiquitous and regional nonsynonymous mutations, respectively. A correlation was observed between the number of expanded intratumoral alpha and beta TCRs and the tumor nonsynonymous mutation count. Confirming at a functional level the hypothesis that regional TCRs recognize regional mutations was considered to require additional single-cell paired TCR alpha and beta sequencing. TCR-seq was estimated to cover only roughly 7% of tumor T cells for alpha chains and about 13% for beta chains.

The specimen was lung tumor tissue, collected at surgery. This TCR was recovered from a female donor with early-stage non-small cell lung cancer.

Here the CDR3 is given as CASSSAWTGGNEQFF. The DNA is as follows: TGTGCCAGCAGCTCGGCGTGGACAGGCGGGAATGAGCAGTTCTTC. This receptor chain uses TRBV11-2 and TRBJ2-1, with 7 central nucleotides matching TRBD1. CDR1 SGHAT and CDR2 FQNNGV were looked up in the germline V gene. Germline trimming: 4 bases from V, 7 bases from J; junction bases outside gene matches: 10. The CDR3 has 15 amino acids, counting the end cysteine and phenylalanine. The retained sequence is limited to the CDR3, 45 bases, with the frame set at the first base.